Detailed here is one T cell receptor (beta chain). Its cognate antigen has yet to be identified. Nothing much larger sits one base from this clone, and base qualities are not available. Library method: the immunoSEQ multiplex PCR assay. Drawn from immuneACCESS, this table holds only the in-frame rearrangements with V and J called that TCRdb kept. Clones are partly lost; checked studies trace under half to an unresolved V gene and leave the rest unexplained. The sample table records almost 50,000 clones; around 94% of these occur just once. The ten largest make up around 0.34% of the sample. CDR1 is given as GTSNPN and CDR2 as SVGIG, both from the germline V gene (reference sequence). V gives up 0 bases and J gives up 4 bases, and the segment between their germline ends measures 9 bases. The CDR3 covers 13 residues, taking in both the cysteine and the phenylalanine. Only the CDR3 DNA stays, 39 bases, in frame from base 1.

These data belong to a study of T cell changes during pregnancy in multiple sclerosis (dated by TCRdb to about 2019). About the investigation overall: The study examined how the T cell repertoire changed over the course of pregnancy in women with multiple sclerosis.

This sequence was found in a female donor with multiple sclerosis, enrolled in a pregnancy study. The rearranged chain carries TRBV30 and TRBJ1-1, with no reliable assignment of the D segment. The sequencing here drew on CD4+ T cells from peripheral blood mononuclear cells, taken in the third trimester of pregnancy. For the CDR3, the sequence is CAWSVQQTTEAFF. The DNA sequence reads TGTGCCTGGAGTGTACAACAGACCACTGAAGCTTTCTTT.